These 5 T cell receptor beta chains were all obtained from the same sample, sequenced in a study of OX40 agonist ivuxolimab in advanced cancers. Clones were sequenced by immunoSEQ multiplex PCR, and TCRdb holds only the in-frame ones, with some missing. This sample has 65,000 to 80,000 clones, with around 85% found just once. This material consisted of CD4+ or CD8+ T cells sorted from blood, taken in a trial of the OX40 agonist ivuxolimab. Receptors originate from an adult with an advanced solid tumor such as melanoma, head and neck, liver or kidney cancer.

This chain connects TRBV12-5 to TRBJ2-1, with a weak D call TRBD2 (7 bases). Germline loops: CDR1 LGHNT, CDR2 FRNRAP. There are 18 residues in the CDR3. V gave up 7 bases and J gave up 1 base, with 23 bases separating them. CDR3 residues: CASATTSGGLGSYNEQFF. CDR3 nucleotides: TGTGCTAGTGCTACCACCTCGGGGGGCCTTGGTTCCTACAATGAGCAGTTCTTC.

The DNA of the CDR3 is TGTGCCACCCGTATAACGGACAGTAGCACAGATACGCAGTATTTT. Protein sequence: CATRITDSSTDTQYF. This chain uses TRBV7-2 with TRBJ2-3; maybe TRBD1 (6 bases). The germline V and J ends were trimmed by 10 bases and 0 bases, with 17 bases remaining between them. The CDR3 length is 15 residues. Per germline, CDR1 SGHTA and CDR2 FQGNSA.

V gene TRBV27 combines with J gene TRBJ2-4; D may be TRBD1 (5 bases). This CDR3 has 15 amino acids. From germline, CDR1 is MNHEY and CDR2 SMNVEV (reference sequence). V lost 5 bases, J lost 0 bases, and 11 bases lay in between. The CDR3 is CASSAGLLAKNIQYF. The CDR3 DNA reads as TGTGCCAGCAGTGCAGGGCTCCTAGCCAAAAACATTCAGTACTTC.

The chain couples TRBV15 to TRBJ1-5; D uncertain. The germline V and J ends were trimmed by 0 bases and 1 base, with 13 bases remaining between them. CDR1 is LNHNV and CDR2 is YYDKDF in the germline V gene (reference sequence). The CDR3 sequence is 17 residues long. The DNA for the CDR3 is TGTGCCACCAGCAGAGATACCTTCGGGGTAAGCAATCAGCCCCAGCATTTT. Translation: CATSRDTFGVSNQPQHF.

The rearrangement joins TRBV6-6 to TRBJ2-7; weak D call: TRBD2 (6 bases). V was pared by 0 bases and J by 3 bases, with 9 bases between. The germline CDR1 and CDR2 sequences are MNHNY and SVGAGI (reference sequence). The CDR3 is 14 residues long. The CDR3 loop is CASSYSIGGYEQYF. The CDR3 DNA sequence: TGTGCCAGCAGTTACTCAATCGGGGGCTACGAGCAGTACTTC.